This T cell receptor (beta chain) derives from a study of control samples from healthy donors and cancer patients. Measured with immunoSEQ multiplex PCR; TCRdb has only the in-frame clones, and not every one. The sample holds some 140,000 clones, just under 95% seen once. V dropped 0 bases and J dropped 9; count of bases not matched to a gene: 4. This CDR3 contains 14 residues. CDR1 and CDR2 (germline): LNHNV, YYDKDF (reference sequence). Sequenced sample: blood. The chain is built from TRBV15 and TRBJ2-1; 8 bases align to TRBD2. This receptor was identified in a man younger than 40 in good health. The CDR3 nucleotides read TGTGCCACCAGCAGAGATACGGGGGGGAGTGAGCAGTTCTTC. Its translation is CATSRDTGGSEQFF.